These 8 T cell receptor beta chains were sequenced from one sample in a study of cytomegalovirus exposure and HLA in healthy donors (dated by TCRdb to 2015 to 2018). Receptor libraries were prepared by the immunoSEQ multiplex PCR assay. TCRdb limited this immuneACCESS table to in-frame rearrangements with V and J called. A share of clones is missing; checked studies link under half to unresolved V genes, and the rest is unexplained. This sample has 100,000 to 120,000 clones in its table, and approximately 89% of those were observed once. The top ten clones comprise around 2% of the sample. Sequenced: PBMCs. The receptors derive from a woman aged 18 to 35 in good health and CMV-seronegative.

V is TRBV7-8 and J is TRBJ1-1; D not certain. The CDR3 is made up of 16 amino acids. Looked up from germline, CDR1 is SGHVS and CDR2 is FQNEAQ. V was pared by 0 bases and J by 4 bases, with 15 bases between. The CDR3 loop reads CASSLARVGRGTEAFF. CDR3 DNA sequence: TGTGCCAGCAGCTTAGCCCGGGTAGGTAGAGGCACTGAAGCTTTCTTT.

The chain combines TRBV27 with TRBJ2-3, with D possibly being TRBD1 (6 bases). Germline CDR1 reads MNHEY; CDR2 reads SMNVEV (reference sequence). V lost 4 bases, J lost 5 bases, and 13 bases lay in between. This CDR3 comprises 14 residues. In DNA form, the CDR3 reads TGTGCCAGCAGTTCATACAGGGTCATAGATACGCAGTATTTT. This gives the protein CASSSYRVIDTQYF.

V gene TRBV29-1 combines with J gene TRBJ1-1; D not resolved. Trimming cost V 7 bases and J 1 base, with 16 bases left between them. The CDR3 loop spans 14 amino acids. The V gene's germline CDR1 is SQVTM and CDR2 ANQGSEA. The CDR3 DNA reads TGCAGCGGTGGGAGGGAGGGTGAGAACACTGAAGCTTTCTTT. This sequence encodes CSGGREGENTEAFF.

V usage is TRBV23-1 and J usage is TRBJ1-3; D uncertain. TRBV23-1 is an ORF for which the function is uncertain. V dropped 0 bases and J dropped 4 bases, with 4 bases sitting between them. CDR3 size: 13 residues. CDR3 DNA sequence: TGCGCCAGCAGTCAATCGGAGGGAAACACCATATATTTT. It is translated as CASSQSEGNTIYF.

The CDR3 coding sequence is TGCGCCAGCAGCCGCGCGGTGGATAACACTGAAGCTTTCTTT. Encoded protein: CASSRAVDNTEAFF. The rearrangement links TRBV4-1 to TRBJ1-1, with no clear D. The V end was cut by 4 bases, the J end by 2 bases, with 11 bases between. The CDR3 totals 14 residues. Germline V gene sequence: CDR1 MGHRA, CDR2 YSYEKL.

The chain is built from TRBV30 and TRBJ1-2; 7 nucleotides agree with TRBD1. The CDR3 length is 12 residues. With V trimmed by 3 bases and J by 4 bases, 2 bases remained unmatched. Germline V gene sequence: CDR1 GTSNPN, CDR2 SVGIG (reference sequence). CDR3 in DNA: TGTGCCTGGAGAGGGACAGTCTATGGCTACACCTTC. This encodes CAWRGTVYGYTF.

V gene TRBV6-5 combines with J gene TRBJ2-3, with D perhaps TRBD2 (5 bases). This CDR3 has 13 residues. Germline CDR1 is MNHEY and CDR2 is SVGAGI. The germline V and J ends were trimmed by 5 bases and 7 bases, with 13 bases remaining between them. The CDR3 reads CASSLGLANTQYF. In DNA form, the CDR3 reads TGTGCCAGCAGTCTAGGACTGGCGAATACGCAGTATTTT.

This chain links TRBV2 with TRBJ2-1, with 8 positions matching TRBD1. The germline V gene encodes CDR1 SNHLY and CDR2 FYNNEI. The CDR3 is 14 amino acids. V lost 4 bases and J lost 10; bases outside the gene matches: 9. Written as DNA, the CDR3 is TGTGCCAGCAGTGGGACAGGGTGGCTCGGGGAGCAGTTCTTC. Amino acids: CASSGTGWLGEQFF.